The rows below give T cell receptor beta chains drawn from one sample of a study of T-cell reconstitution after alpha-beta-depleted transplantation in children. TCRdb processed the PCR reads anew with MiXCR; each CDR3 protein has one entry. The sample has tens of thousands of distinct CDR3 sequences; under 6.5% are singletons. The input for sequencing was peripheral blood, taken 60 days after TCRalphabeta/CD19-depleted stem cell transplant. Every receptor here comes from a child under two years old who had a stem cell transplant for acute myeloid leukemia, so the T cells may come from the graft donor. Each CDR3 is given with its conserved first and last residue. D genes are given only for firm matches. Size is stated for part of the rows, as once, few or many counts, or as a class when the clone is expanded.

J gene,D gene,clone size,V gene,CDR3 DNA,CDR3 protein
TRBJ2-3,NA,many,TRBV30,TGTGCCTGGAGTACAGGAATCCGCACAGATACGCAGTATTTT,CAWSTGIRTDTQYF
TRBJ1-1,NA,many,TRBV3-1,TGTGCCAGCAGCCCCACGGGGGACACTGAAGCTTTCTTT,CASSPTGDTEAFF
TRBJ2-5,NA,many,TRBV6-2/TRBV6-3,TGTGCCAGCAGTTACACCGAGACAGGCCAAGAGACCCAGTACTTC,CASSYTETGQETQYF
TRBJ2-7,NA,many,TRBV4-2,TGTGCCAGCAGTCAAGGCGGCTACGAGCAGTACTTC,CASSQGGYEQYF
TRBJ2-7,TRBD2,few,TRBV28,TGTGCCAGCCGGGGGACTAGCGGGAGTCTTCCCTACGAGCAGTACTTC,CASRGTSGSLPYEQYF
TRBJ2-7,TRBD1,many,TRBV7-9,TGTGCCAGCACCCTACAGGGGGACGAGCAGTACTTC,CASTLQGDEQYF
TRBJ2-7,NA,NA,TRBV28,TGTGCCAGCAGTTCTCCCGGGAGCTCCTACGAGCAGTACTTC,CASSSPGSSYEQYF
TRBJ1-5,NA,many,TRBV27,TGTGCCAGCCGGGTTACCCCTAGCAATCAGCCCCAGCATTTT,CASRVTPSNQPQHF
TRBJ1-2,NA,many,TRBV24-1,TGTGCCACCAGTGATCCGTTCAGGGGCTCCTATGGCTACACCTTC,CATSDPFRGSYGYTF
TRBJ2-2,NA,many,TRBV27,TGTGCCAGCAGTTCCCCCGTCCACACCGGGGAGCTGTTTTTT,CASSSPVHTGELFF
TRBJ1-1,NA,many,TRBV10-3,TGTGCCATCAGTGCGCTACAGGGTAGACAGACTGAAGCTTTCTTT,CAISALQGRQTEAFF
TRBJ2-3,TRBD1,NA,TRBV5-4,TGTGCCAGCAGCCGACAGGGAACAGATACGCAGTATTTT,CASSRQGTDTQYF
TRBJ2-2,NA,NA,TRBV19,TGTGCCAGTAGTATGGCGCTCACCGGGGAGCTGTTTTTT,CASSMALTGELFF
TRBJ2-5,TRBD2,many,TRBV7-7,TGTGCCAGCAGCTCAACACTGACTAGCGACCCACGGGAGACCCAGTACTTC,CASSSTLTSDPRETQYF
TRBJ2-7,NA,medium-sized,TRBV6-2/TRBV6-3,TGTGCCAGCAGTCGCTGGTCCCCCTACGAGCAGTACTTC,CASSRWSPYEQYF
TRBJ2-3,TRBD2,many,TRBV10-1,TGCGCCAGCAGTGAGTCGGGAGGGGCAGATACGCAGTATTTT,CASSESGGADTQYF
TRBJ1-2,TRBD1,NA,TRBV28,TGTGCCAGCAGCCTGAGACAGGGGAGGTATGGCTACACCTTC,CASSLRQGRYGYTF
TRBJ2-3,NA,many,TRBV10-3,TGTGCCATCAGGCTCCGGGATTTTAGCACAGATACGCAGTATTTT,CAIRLRDFSTDTQYF